The rows below give T cell receptor beta chains drawn from one sample of a study of CD8 T cells in Susac syndrome. TCRdb reprocessed the immunoSEQ multiplex PCR reads with MiXCR, giving one entry per CDR3 protein. The data hold just over 150,000 distinct CDR3 sequences, with roughly 95% observed a single time. Sequencing was carried out using CD8+ T cells from PBMCs. The receptors come from a human donor with multiple sclerosis. CDR3s include the opening cysteine and the closing phenylalanine or tryptophan. A D gene is named only where the DNA matches it firmly. Size is omitted from some rows. Given values are once, few, many or a class for expanded clones.

j_gene,d_gene,v_gene,abundance,CDR3nt,CDR3aa
TRBJ2-1,NA,TRBV9,NA,TGTGCCAGCAGCCCCAGATGGCTAGGGGGTGAGCAGTTCTTC,CASSPRWLGGEQFF
TRBJ2-5,TRBD1,TRBV9,NA,TGTGCCAGCAGCGTAGTAGGACAGGGAGAGACCCAGTACTTC,CASSVVGQGETQYF
TRBJ2-1,NA,TRBV27,NA,TGTGCCAGCAGTGGAAGGGATACCTACAATGAGCAGTTCTTC,CASSGRDTYNEQFF
TRBJ2-7,NA,TRBV12-5,NA,TGTGCTAGTGGTTTGGTCCTTGGGACCGAGCCCTACGAGCAGTACTTC,CASGLVLGTEPYEQYF
TRBJ2-3,NA,TRBV9,NA,TGTGCCAGCAGCGCCATCCAAGCCGATACGCAGTATTTT,CASSAIQADTQYF
TRBJ1-1,NA,TRBV12-3/TRBV12-4,NA,TGTGCCAGCAGCCCATCAGGGTCTGAAGCTTTCTTT,CASSPSGSEAFF
TRBJ2-5,NA,TRBV7-9,NA,TGTGCCAGCAGCCTCGGACCAGACGAGACCCAGTACTTC,CASSLGPDETQYF
TRBJ2-5,NA,TRBV2,NA,TGTGCCAGCTTGAGGGGACGCGAGACCCAGTACTTC,CASLRGRETQYF
TRBJ2-7,NA,TRBV29-1,once,TGCAGCGCAGGGGGGGGGAACTCCTACGAGCAGTACTTC,CSAGGGNSYEQYF
TRBJ2-7,TRBD1,TRBV5-4,NA,TGTGCCAGCAGCCAAGGGACAGGGAGGGACGAGCAGTACTTC,CASSQGTGRDEQYF
TRBJ1-2,NA,TRBV5-6,NA,TGTGCCAGCAGCTTAACAGAGCTATACGATGGCTACACCTTC,CASSLTELYDGYTF
TRBJ2-7,TRBD1,TRBV27,NA,TGTGCCAGCAGTTCGGCCGGACAGGGTTACGAGCAGTACTTC,CASSSAGQGYEQYF
TRBJ2-3,TRBD1,TRBV29-1,NA,TGCAGCGTGGGCCGGGACAGGGCTGCAGATACGCAGTATTTT,CSVGRDRAADTQYF
TRBJ2-1,TRBD1,TRBV29-1,NA,TGCAGCACCCTGGGGAGGGACAGGGGGCCCCCTAGCAATGAGCAGTTCTTC,CSTLGRDRGPPSNEQFF
TRBJ2-3,TRBD2,TRBV24-1,NA,TGTGCCACCGAGCGGGGTTCGGGAGATACGCAGTATTTT,CATERGSGDTQYF
TRBJ1-5,NA,TRBV20-1,NA,TGCAGTGCTAGAGCGAGCAGGGGTTTTCAGCCCCAGCATTTT,CSARASRGFQPQHF
TRBJ2-1,NA,TRBV13,NA,TGTGCCAGCAGCCTTGAGGGGGAACCGAACAATGAGCAGTTCTTC,CASSLEGEPNNEQFF
TRBJ2-3,NA,TRBV3-1,NA,TGTGCCAGCAGCCAGGACTTGGGGGTCACAGATACGCAGTATTTT,CASSQDLGVTDTQYF
TRBJ2-1,NA,TRBV29-1,NA,TGCAGCGTTGAAGCGGCAGAGGTGGGGGCCTCCTACAATGAGCAGTTCTTC,CSVEAAEVGASYNEQFF
TRBJ2-7,TRBD1,TRBV13,NA,TGTGCCAGCAGCCAACAGGGGGTACCCTACGAGCAGTACTTC,CASSQQGVPYEQYF
TRBJ2-5,TRBD1,TRBV11-2,NA,TGTGCCAGCAGCTTAGGGACAGGGGCGGACCTTGGGACCCAGTACTTC,CASSLGTGADLGTQYF
TRBJ1-1,NA,TRBV5-5,NA,TGTGCCAGCAGCTTGGGGGTCGGCAGGTCTGAAGCTTTCTTT,CASSLGVGRSEAFF